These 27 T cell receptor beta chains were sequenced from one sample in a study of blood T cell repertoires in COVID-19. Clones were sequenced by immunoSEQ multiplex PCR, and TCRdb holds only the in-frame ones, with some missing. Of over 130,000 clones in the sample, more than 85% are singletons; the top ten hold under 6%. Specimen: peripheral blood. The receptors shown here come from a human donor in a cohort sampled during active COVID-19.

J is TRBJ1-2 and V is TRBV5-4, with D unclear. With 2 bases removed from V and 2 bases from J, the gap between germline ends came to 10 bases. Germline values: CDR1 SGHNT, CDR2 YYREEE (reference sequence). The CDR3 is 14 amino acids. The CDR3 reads CASSFRETNYGYTF. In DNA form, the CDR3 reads TGTGCCAGCAGCTTTCGGGAGACCAACTATGGCTACACCTTC.

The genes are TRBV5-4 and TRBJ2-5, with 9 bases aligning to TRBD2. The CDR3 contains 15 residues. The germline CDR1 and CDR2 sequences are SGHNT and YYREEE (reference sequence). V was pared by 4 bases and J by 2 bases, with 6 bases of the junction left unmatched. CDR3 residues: CASSPPGLAQETQYF. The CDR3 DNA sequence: TGTGCCAGCAGCCCTCCGGGACTAGCACAAGAGACCCAGTACTTC.

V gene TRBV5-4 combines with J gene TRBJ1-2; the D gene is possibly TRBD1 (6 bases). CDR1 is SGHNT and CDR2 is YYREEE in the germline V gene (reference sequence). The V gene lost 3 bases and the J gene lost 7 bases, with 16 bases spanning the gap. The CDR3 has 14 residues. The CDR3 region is CASSWLQGRGGYTF. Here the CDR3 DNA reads TGTGCCAGCAGCTGGTTGCAGGGGCGAGGTGGCTACACCTTC.

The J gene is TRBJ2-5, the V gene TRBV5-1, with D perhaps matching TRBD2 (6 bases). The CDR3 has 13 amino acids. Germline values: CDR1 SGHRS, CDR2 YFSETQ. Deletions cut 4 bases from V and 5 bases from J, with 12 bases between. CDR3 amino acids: CASSTSSWETQYF. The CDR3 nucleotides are TGCGCCAGCAGCACTAGCTCTTGGGAGACCCAGTACTTC.

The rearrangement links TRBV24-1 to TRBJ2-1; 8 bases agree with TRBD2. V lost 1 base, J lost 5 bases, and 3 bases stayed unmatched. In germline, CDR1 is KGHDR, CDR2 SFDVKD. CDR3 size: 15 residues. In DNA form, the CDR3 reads TGTGCCACCAGTGATTTAACAGCGGGGGACAATGAGCAGTTCTTC. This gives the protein CATSDLTAGDNEQFF.

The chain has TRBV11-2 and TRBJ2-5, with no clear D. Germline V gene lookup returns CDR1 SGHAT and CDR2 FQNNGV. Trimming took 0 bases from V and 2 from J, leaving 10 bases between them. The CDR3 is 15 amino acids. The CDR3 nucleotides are TGTGCCAGCAGCTTAGATAGATTAGATCAAGAGACCCAGTACTTC. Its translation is CASSLDRLDQETQYF.

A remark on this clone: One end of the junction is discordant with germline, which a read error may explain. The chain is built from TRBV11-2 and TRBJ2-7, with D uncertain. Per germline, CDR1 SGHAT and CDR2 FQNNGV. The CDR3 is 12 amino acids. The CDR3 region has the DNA TGTGCCAGCAGCTCGAACTCCCACGAGCAGTACTTC. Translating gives CASSSNSHEQYF.

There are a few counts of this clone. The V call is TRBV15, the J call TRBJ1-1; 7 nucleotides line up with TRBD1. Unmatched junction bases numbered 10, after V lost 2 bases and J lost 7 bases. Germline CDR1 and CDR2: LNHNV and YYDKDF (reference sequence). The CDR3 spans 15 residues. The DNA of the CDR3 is TGTGCCACCAGCAGACACGTGGGCAACAGGGGTGAAGCTTTCTTT. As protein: CATSRHVGNRGEAFF.

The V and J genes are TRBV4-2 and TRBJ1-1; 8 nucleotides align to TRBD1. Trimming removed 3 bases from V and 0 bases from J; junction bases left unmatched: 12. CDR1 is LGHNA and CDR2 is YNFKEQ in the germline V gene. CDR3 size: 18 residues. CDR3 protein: CASSQERQGFGMNTEAFF. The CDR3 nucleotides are TGTGCCAGCAGCCAGGAAAGACAGGGGTTCGGGATGAACACTGAAGCTTTCTTT.

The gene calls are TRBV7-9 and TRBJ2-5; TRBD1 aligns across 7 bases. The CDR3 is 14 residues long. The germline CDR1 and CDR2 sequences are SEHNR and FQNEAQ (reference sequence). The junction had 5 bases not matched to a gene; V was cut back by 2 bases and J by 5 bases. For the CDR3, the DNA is TGTGCCAGCAGCTTACAGGGGGTTCGGGAGACCCAGTACTTC. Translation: CASSLQGVRETQYF.

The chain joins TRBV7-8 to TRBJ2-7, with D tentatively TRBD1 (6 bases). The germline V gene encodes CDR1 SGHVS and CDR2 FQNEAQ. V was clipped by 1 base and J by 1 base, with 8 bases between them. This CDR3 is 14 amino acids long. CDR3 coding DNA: TGTGCCAGCAGCTTAGAGAGGGGGTCCTACGAGCAGTACTTC. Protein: CASSLERGSYEQYF.

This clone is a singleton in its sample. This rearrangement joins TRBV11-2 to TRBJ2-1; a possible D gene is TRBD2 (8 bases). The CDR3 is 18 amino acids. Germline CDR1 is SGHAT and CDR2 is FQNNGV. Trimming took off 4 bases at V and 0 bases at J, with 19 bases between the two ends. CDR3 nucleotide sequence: TGTGCCAGCAGCTCCGGGGGGGCAGGGGGAAGCTCCTACAATGAGCAGTTCTTC. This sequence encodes CASSSGGAGGSSYNEQFF.

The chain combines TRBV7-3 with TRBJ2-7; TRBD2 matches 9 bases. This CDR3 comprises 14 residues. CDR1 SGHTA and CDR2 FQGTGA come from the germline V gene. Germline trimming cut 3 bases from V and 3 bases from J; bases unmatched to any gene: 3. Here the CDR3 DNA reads TGTGCCAGCAGCTTGGGTAGCGGGGGCTACGAGCAGTACTTC. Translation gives CASSLGSGGYEQYF.

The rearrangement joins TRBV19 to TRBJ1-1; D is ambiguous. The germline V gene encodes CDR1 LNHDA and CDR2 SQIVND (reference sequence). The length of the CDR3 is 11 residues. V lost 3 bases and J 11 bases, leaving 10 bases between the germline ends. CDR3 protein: CASSIGREAFF. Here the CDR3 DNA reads TGTGCCAGTAGTATCGGGAGGGAGGCTTTCTTT.

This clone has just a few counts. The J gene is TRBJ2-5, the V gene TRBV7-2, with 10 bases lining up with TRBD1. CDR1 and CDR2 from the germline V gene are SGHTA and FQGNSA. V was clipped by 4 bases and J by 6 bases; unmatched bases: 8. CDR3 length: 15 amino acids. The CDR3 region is CASSSDRGIRKTQYF. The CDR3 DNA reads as TGTGCCAGCAGCTCGGACAGGGGGATAAGGAAGACCCAGTACTTC.

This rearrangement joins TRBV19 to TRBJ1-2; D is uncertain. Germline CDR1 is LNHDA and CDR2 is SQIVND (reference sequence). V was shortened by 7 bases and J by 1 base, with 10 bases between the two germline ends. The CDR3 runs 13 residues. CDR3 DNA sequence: TGTGCCAGTAATGCAGGATTTAACTATGGCTACACCTTC. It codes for CASNAGFNYGYTF.

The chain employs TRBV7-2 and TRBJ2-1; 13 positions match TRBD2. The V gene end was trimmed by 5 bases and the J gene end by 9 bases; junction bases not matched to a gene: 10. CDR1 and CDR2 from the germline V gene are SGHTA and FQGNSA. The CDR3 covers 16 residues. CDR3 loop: CASSPQGLAGRVEQFF. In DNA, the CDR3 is TGTGCCAGCAGCCCCCAGGGACTAGCGGGAAGGGTTGAGCAGTTCTTC.

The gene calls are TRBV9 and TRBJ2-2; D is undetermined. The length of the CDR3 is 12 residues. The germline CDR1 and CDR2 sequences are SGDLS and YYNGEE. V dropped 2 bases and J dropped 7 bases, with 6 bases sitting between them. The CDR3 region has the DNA TGTGCCAGCAGCGTTTCAGACGGGGAGCTGTTTTTT. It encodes CASSVSDGELFF.

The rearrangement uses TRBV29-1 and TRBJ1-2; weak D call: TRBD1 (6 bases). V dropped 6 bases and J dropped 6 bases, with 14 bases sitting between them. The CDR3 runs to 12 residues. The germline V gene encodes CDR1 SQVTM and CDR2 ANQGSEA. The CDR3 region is CSVGRGQHGYTF. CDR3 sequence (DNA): TGCAGCGTGGGCAGGGGACAACATGGCTACACCTTC. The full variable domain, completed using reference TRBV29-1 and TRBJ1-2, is SAVISQKPSRDICQRGTSLTIQCQVDSQVTMMFWYRQQPGQSLTLIATANQGSEATYESGFVIDKFPISRPNLTFSTLTVSNMSPEDSSIYLCSVGRGQHGYTFGSGTRLTVV.

This chain's CDR3 is CASSGSLAGVVYNEQFF. The CDR3 DNA sequence: TGTGCCAGCAGCGGCAGCCTAGCGGGAGTTGTGTACAATGAGCAGTTCTTC. The chain links TRBV5-4 to TRBJ2-1, with 10 bases lining up with TRBD2. Trimming removed 4 bases from V and 4 bases from J; junction bases left unmatched: 11. This CDR3 has 17 residues. The V gene's germline CDR1 is SGHNT and CDR2 YYREEE (reference sequence).

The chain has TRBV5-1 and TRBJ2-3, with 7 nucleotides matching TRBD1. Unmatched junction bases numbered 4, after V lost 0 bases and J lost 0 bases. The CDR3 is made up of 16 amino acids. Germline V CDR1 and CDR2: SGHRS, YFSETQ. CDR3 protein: CASSLEGAPSTDTQYF. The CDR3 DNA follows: TGCGCCAGCAGCTTGGAGGGGGCTCCTAGCACAGATACGCAGTATTTT.

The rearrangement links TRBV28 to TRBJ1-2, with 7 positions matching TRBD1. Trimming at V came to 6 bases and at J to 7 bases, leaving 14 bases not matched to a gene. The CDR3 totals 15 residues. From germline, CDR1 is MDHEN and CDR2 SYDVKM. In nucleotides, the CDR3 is TGTGCCAGCAGCGTCATTGCAGGGGGATTTGGTGGCTACACCTTC. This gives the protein CASSVIAGGFGGYTF.

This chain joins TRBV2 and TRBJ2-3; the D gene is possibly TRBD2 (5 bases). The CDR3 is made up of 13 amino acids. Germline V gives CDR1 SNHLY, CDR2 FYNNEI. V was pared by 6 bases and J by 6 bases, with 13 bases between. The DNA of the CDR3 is TGTGCCAGCAGGAGGGAACTCAGGGATACGCAGTATTTT. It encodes CASRRELRDTQYF.

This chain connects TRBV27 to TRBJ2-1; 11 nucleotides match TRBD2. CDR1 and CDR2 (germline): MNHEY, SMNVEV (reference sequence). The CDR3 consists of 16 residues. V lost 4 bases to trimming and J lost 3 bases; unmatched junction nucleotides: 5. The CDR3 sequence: CASSSLAGGLYNEQFF. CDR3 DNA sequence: TGTGCCAGCAGTTCTCTAGCGGGAGGACTCTACAATGAGCAGTTCTTC.

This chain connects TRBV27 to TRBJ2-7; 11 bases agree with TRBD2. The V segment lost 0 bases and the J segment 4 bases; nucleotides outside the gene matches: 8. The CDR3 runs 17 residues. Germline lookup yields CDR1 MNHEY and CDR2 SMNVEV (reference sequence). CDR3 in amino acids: CASSLSGSGGAFYEQYF. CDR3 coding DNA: TGTGCCAGCAGTTTATCAGGTAGCGGGGGGGCCTTTTACGAGCAGTACTTC.

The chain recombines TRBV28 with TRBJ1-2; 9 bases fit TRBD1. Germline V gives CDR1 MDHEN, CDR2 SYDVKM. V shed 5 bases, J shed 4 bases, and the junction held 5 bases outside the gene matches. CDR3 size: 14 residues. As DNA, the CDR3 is TGTGCCAGCAGTCCACAGGGGGCATTCTATGGCTACACCTTC. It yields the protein CASSPQGAFYGYTF.

The CDR3 coding sequence is TGTGCCAGCACCGACACGAACACTGAAGCTTTCTTT. Protein: CASTDTNTEAFF. The V and J genes are TRBV7-9 and TRBJ1-1; no firm D call. The CDR3 runs 12 residues. V lost 7 bases and J lost 1, with 7 bases in between. The V gene's germline CDR1 is SEHNR and CDR2 FQNEAQ (reference sequence). The full variable domain, in which reference TRBV7-9 and TRBJ1-1 provide the parts outside the CDR3, is DTGVSQNPRHKITKRGQNVTFRCDPISEHNRLYWYRQTLGQGPEFLTYFQNEAQLEKSRLLSDRFSAERPKGSFSTLEIQRTEQGDSAMYLCASTDTNTEAFFGQGTRLTVV.